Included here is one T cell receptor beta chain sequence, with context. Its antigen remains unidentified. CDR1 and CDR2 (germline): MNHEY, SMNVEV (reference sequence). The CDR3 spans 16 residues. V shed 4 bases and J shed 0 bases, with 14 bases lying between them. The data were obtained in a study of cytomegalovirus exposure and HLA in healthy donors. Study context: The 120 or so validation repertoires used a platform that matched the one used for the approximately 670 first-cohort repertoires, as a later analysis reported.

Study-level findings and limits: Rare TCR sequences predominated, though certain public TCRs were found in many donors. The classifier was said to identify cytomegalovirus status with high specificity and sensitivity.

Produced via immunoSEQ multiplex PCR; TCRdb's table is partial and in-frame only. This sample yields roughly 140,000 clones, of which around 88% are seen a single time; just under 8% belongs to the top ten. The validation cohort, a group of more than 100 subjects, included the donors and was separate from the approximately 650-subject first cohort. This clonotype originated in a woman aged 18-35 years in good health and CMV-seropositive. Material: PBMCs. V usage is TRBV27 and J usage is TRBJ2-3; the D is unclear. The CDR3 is CASSSFEYRSTDTQYF. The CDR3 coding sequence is TGTGCCAGCAGTTCATTCGAGTATCGAAGCACAGATACGCAGTATTTT.